The 30 T cell receptor beta chains below come from one sample, sequenced in a study of blood T cell repertoires in COVID-19. Clones were sequenced by immunoSEQ multiplex PCR, and TCRdb holds only the in-frame ones, with some missing. The table lists some 54,000 clones, around 83% of them singletons. The source material was peripheral blood. The receptors here all came from a woman in her fifties or sixties with acute or convalescent COVID-19.

The V and J genes are TRBV20-1 and TRBJ2-5, with D perhaps TRBD2 (6 bases). CDR1 is DFQATT, CDR2 SNEGSKA, per germline (reference sequence). V dropped 6 bases and J dropped 1 base, with 6 bases sitting between them. The CDR3 spans 11 residues. The chain's CDR3 is CSAGGQETQYF. In DNA form, the CDR3 reads TGCAGTGCCGGGGGCCAAGAGACCCAGTACTTC.

V usage is TRBV25-1 and J usage is TRBJ2-5; 7 positions match TRBD2. Germline loops: CDR1 MGHDK, CDR2 SYGVNS. The CDR3 consists of 14 residues. The V gene end was trimmed by 0 bases and the J gene end by 3 bases; junction bases not matched to a gene: 1. CDR3 DNA: TGTGCCAGCAGTGAATATCGGGGGGAAGAGACCCAGTACTTC. It is translated as CASSEYRGEETQYF.

The chain has TRBV5-4 and TRBJ1-5; 12 bases line up with TRBD1. Germline lookup yields CDR1 SGHNT and CDR2 YYREEE (reference sequence). V trimming: 4 bases; J trimming: 7 bases; junction bases outside the gene matches: 6. This CDR3 contains 15 residues. CDR3 in DNA: TGTGCCAGCAGCCCGGGACAGGGGGCAGGGCAGCCCCAGCATTTT. Translating gives CASSPGQGAGQPQHF.

This clone occurred once. The chain couples TRBV30 to TRBJ2-5; TRBD2 agrees at 13 bases. Germline loops: CDR1 GTSNPN, CDR2 SVGIG (reference sequence). Trimming took 7 bases from V and 5 from J; bases not matched to a gene: 10. The CDR3 has 15 residues. For the CDR3, the DNA is TGTGCCTTTAAAACTAGCGGGAGGGGATCGGAGACCCAGTACTTC. Translated, it gives CAFKTSGRGSETQYF.

The V and J genes are TRBV10-3 and TRBJ1-2; TRBD1 agrees at 9 bases. The CDR3 is 13 residues long. V shed 4 bases and J 4 bases; nucleotides not matched to a gene: 1. Germline CDR1 and CDR2: ENHRY and SYGVKD. The CDR3 DNA sequence: TGTGCCATCAGTGGGGACAGGGTCTATGGCTACACCTTC. Protein product: CAISGDRVYGYTF.

This clone was counted between two and nine times. V usage is TRBV2 and J usage is TRBJ1-5; no definite D call. This CDR3 has 15 residues. The germline V gene encodes CDR1 SNHLY and CDR2 FYNNEI. The germline V and J ends were trimmed by 7 bases and 0 bases, with 13 bases remaining between them. The CDR3 DNA sequence: TGTGCCAGCACTCCAGGTCGGCATAGCAATCAGCCCCAGCATTTT. The encoded protein is CASTPGRHSNQPQHF.

The V gene is TRBV3-1 (or the pseudogene TRBV3-2), the J gene TRBJ2-1; TRBD2 aligns across 11 bases. The CDR3 contains 13 residues. The V gene end was trimmed by 6 bases and the J gene end by 7 bases; junction bases not matched to a gene: 2. The germline gives CDR1 LGHDT, CDR2 YNNKEL (reference sequence). CDR3 nucleotide sequence: TGTGCCAGCAGGACTAGCGGGAATAATGAGCAGTTCTTC. This encodes CASRTSGNNEQFF.

The table lists this clone with a count of one. The V gene is TRBV12-3 or TRBV12-4, the J gene TRBJ1-2; 9 bases align to TRBD1. The CDR3 runs 13 residues. Trimming removed 7 bases from V and 8 bases from J; junction bases left unmatched: 8. The CDR3 is CASTPTGGGGYTF. CDR3 sequence (DNA): TGTGCCAGCACCCCGACAGGGGGAGGCGGCTACACCTTC.

The chain is built from TRBV11-2 and TRBJ1-1; the D gene is possibly TRBD1 (5 bases). Trimming took off 1 base at V and 10 bases at J, with 10 bases between the two ends. Germline loops: CDR1 SGHAT, CDR2 FQNNGV. This CDR3 is 12 amino acids long. CDR3 sequence (DNA): TGTGCCAGCAGCTTAGTCAGGGAAGTAGCTTTCTTT. This encodes CASSLVREVAFF.

This clone was detected a few times. The rearrangement uses TRBV2 and TRBJ2-5; 14 bases fit TRBD2. The CDR3 consists of 14 residues. V lost 6 bases to trimming and J lost 6 bases; unmatched junction nucleotides: 3. The germline gives CDR1 SNHLY, CDR2 FYNNEI. CDR3 bases: TGTGCCAGCAGCAGGACTAGCGGGAGGAAGACCCAGTACTTC. It encodes CASSRTSGRKTQYF.

The chain has TRBV9 and TRBJ2-1; 7 bases fit TRBD2. The CDR3 is 15 amino acids. The V gene's germline CDR1 is SGDLS and CDR2 YYNGEE. V gave up 2 bases and J gave up 4 bases; unmatched junction bases: 6. The DNA for the CDR3 is TGTGCCAGCAGCGTTCTCCGGGGGGAGTACAATGAGCAGTTCTTC. Residues: CASSVLRGEYNEQFF.

V usage is TRBV2 and J usage is TRBJ1-2, with D possibly TRBD1 on 6 matching bases. This CDR3 is built from 14 residues. CDR1 SNHLY and CDR2 FYNNEI come from the germline V gene. The ends were cut back, 4 bases at V and 8 bases at J, with 17 bases in the middle. The CDR3 sequence is CASSGLEAQGGYTF. Here the CDR3 DNA reads TGTGCCAGCAGTGGCCTCGAAGCCCAGGGGGGCTACACCTTC. The entire variable domain, with the rest obtained from reference TRBV2 and TRBJ1-2, is as follows: EPEVTQTPSHQVTQMGQEVILRCVPISNHLYFYWYRQILGQKVEFLVSFYNNEISEKSEIFDDQFSVERPDGSNFTLKIRSTKLEDSAMYFCASSGLEAQGGYTFGSGTRLTVV.

The chain links TRBV6-6 to TRBJ2-1, with TRBD2 identical over 13 bases. There are 15 residues in the CDR3. Germline V lookup: CDR1 MNHNY, CDR2 SVGAGI (reference sequence). J was trimmed by 6 bases and V by 5 bases; bases with no gene match: 4. The CDR3 sequence: CASSVTSGRGNEQFF. The CDR3 DNA reads TGTGCCAGCAGTGTTACTAGCGGGAGGGGCAATGAGCAGTTCTTC.

This chain links TRBV5-4 with TRBJ2-3, with 10 bases that match TRBD2. The CDR3 contains 17 residues. J was trimmed by 1 base and V by 0 bases; bases with no gene match: 5. Germline V lookup: CDR1 SGHNT, CDR2 YYREEE (reference sequence). In DNA, the CDR3 is TGTGCCAGCAGCTTGGCAGCGGGGGGGATCGGCACAGATACGCAGTATTTT. Translated, it gives CASSLAAGGIGTDTQYF.

The chain recombines TRBV2 with TRBJ2-6; 9 nucleotides line up with TRBD2. Germline loops: CDR1 SNHLY, CDR2 FYNNEI. The CDR3 has 16 residues. CDR3 sequence reads: CASRGGVGSGANVLTF. CDR3 in DNA: TGTGCGAGCCGCGGGGGGGTTGGCTCTGGGGCCAACGTCCTGACTTTC.

V is TRBV5-5 and J is TRBJ2-6, with D unresolved. The CDR3 has 14 residues. Trimming pared 5 bases from V and 3 bases from J, leaving 9 bases between. Germline lookup yields CDR1 SGHKS and CDR2 YYEKEE (reference sequence). The CDR3, as DNA: TGTGCCAGCAGAGTTCGAGGTGGGGCCAACGTCCTGACTTTC. It is translated as CASRVRGGANVLTF.

The chain couples TRBV9 to TRBJ1-1, with no clear D. Trimming left V 4 bases short and J 4 bases short, with 14 bases between. Germline loops: CDR1 SGDLS, CDR2 YYNGEE. This CDR3 is built from 14 residues. As DNA, the CDR3 is TGTGCCAGCAGCTATTCCCCTGTGAGCACTGAAGCTTTCTTT. Protein sequence: CASSYSPVSTEAFF. Combining the CDR3 with reference TRBV9 and TRBJ1-1 gives the whole variable domain DSGVTQTPKHLITATGQRVTLRCSPRSGDLSVYWYQQSLDQGLQFLIQYYNGEERAKGNILERFSAQQFPDLHSELNLSSLELGDSALYFCASSYSPVSTEAFFGQGTRLTVV.

The chain joins TRBV5-5 to TRBJ1-2, with unresolved D. Germline lookup yields CDR1 SGHKS and CDR2 YYEKEE (reference sequence). This CDR3 has 13 residues. V lost 0 bases and J 2 bases, leaving 5 bases between the germline ends. CDR3 bases: TGTGCCAGCAGCTTGGGAGTCAACTATGGCTACACCTTC. Translating it yields CASSLGVNYGYTF.

This chain connects TRBV7-2 to TRBJ1-1; possible D gene TRBD1, 5 bases. Trimming removed 1 base at V and 10 bases at J, with 13 bases between. Looked up from germline, CDR1 is SGHTA and CDR2 is FQGNSA. This CDR3 region has 13 residues. The CDR3 coding sequence is TGTGCCAGCAGCTTAGGGCAGGGAATGTCAGCTTTCTTT. Protein: CASSLGQGMSAFF.

This clone was observed a single time. This chain joins TRBV2 and TRBJ1-3; D unresolved. This CDR3 is 12 amino acids long. Germline V lookup: CDR1 SNHLY, CDR2 FYNNEI. V lost 4 bases to trimming and J lost 9 bases, with 10 bases between them. The CDR3 DNA is TGTGCCAGCAGTGGCGTTGGGAGCACCATATATTTT. Residues: CASSGVGSTIYF.

The chain has TRBV4-1 and TRBJ1-5, with D unclear. Trimming removed 1 base at V and 7 bases at J, with 8 bases between. The CDR3 is made up of 13 amino acids. Germline CDR1 MGHRA, CDR2 YSYEKL. CDR3 region: CASSQVRYQPQHF. CDR3 DNA: TGCGCCAGCAGCCAAGTGAGGTACCAGCCCCAGCATTTT.

This chain links TRBV7-9 with TRBJ2-6; D is ambiguous. Germline V gene sequence: CDR1 SEHNR, CDR2 FQNEAQ (reference sequence). The CDR3 loop spans 14 amino acids. V lost 0 bases to trimming and J lost 4 bases, with 4 bases between them. CDR3 nucleotides: TGTGCCAGCAGCTTAGCCGTAGGGGCCAACGTCCTGACTTTC. Protein: CASSLAVGANVLTF.

This chain uses TRBV11-3 with TRBJ2-3; possible D gene TRBD2, 5 bases. This CDR3 region has 13 residues. Germline V gives CDR1 SGHNT, CDR2 YENEEA. Deletions cut 5 bases from V and 4 bases from J, with 10 bases between. The CDR3 region has the DNA TGTGCCAGCAGCCCAAGCGGTCCAGATACGCAGTATTTT. Protein: CASSPSGPDTQYF.

The chain couples TRBV5-1 to TRBJ2-1; the match to TRBD1 covers 9 bases. The junction had 8 bases not matched to a gene; V was cut back by 4 bases and J by 6 bases. CDR3 length: 15 amino acids. Germline V gene data show CDR1 as SGHRS and CDR2 as YFSETQ. CDR3 in amino acids: CASSQGTGRVNEQFF. CDR3 sequence (DNA): TGCGCCAGCAGCCAGGGGACAGGGAGGGTCAATGAGCAGTTCTTC.

This chain joins TRBV7-2 and TRBJ2-1; 8 bases match TRBD2. This CDR3 comprises 17 residues. Trimming cost V 2 bases and J 7 bases; bases outside gene matches: 13. The V gene's germline CDR1 is SGHTA and CDR2 FQGNSA. The CDR3 nucleotides read TGTGCCAGCAGCTTAATGATGGGTCGGGGGGGCGTTAATGAGCAGTTCTTC. Its protein product is CASSLMMGRGGVNEQFF.

CDR3 in amino acids: CASSYRDRPNYGYTF. In DNA form, the CDR3 reads TGTGCCAGCAGTTACCGGGACAGGCCCAACTATGGCTACACCTTC. The chain joins TRBV6-5 to TRBJ1-2, with 8 nucleotides matching TRBD1. Germline values: CDR1 MNHEY, CDR2 SVGAGI. Trimming cost V 2 bases and J 2 bases; bases outside gene matches: 4. The CDR3 loop spans 15 amino acids.

The chain uses TRBV14 and TRBJ1-2, with no clear D. Trimming pared 4 bases from V and 2 bases from J, leaving 8 bases between. In germline, CDR1 is SGHDN, CDR2 FVKESK. The CDR3 spans 13 residues. This CDR3 reads CASSPVLNYGYTF. The CDR3 DNA sequence: TGTGCCAGCAGCCCGGTTCTCAACTATGGCTACACCTTC. The variable domain in full, completed from reference TRBV14 and TRBJ1-2, reads EAGVTQFPSHSVIEKGQTVTLRCDPISGHDNLYWYRRVMGKEIKFLLHFVKESKQDESGMPNNRFLAERTGGTYSTLKVQPAELEDSGVYFCASSPVLNYGYTFGSGTRLTVV.

This clone has only a few counts. The chain uses TRBV2 and TRBJ1-1; 8 positions agree with TRBD1. Trimming removed 8 bases from V and 4 bases from J; junction bases left unmatched: 6. The V gene's germline CDR1 is SNHLY and CDR2 FYNNEI. The CDR3 totals 13 residues. The CDR3 protein is CASHRGESTEAFF. CDR3 nucleotide sequence: TGTGCCAGCCACAGGGGGGAGAGCACTGAAGCTTTCTTT.

This chain joins TRBV6-2 or TRBV6-3 and TRBJ1-6; 9 bases fit TRBD1. Germline CDR1 reads MNHEY; CDR2 reads SVGEGT. The CDR3 length is 14 residues. The trim removed 6 bases at V and 7 bases at J, leaving 4 bases unmatched. In DNA form, the CDR3 reads TGTGCCAGCAGCTTAACAGGGGGCAATTCACCCCTCCACTTT. Translated, it gives CASSLTGGNSPLHF.

V gene TRBV10-3 combines with J gene TRBJ1-4; TRBD1 might be the D (6 bases). The CDR3 is 14 amino acids. With 6 bases removed from V and 2 bases from J, the gap between germline ends came to 10 bases. CDR1 ENHRY and CDR2 SYGVKD come from the germline V gene. The CDR3 reads CAISKGGTNEKLFF. The CDR3 DNA is TGTGCCATCAGCAAGGGGGGGACTAATGAAAAACTGTTTTTT.